This T cell receptor (beta chain) was sequenced for a study of beta chain features in type 1 diabetes. The entirety of the isolated RNA underwent reverse transcription, so expressed TCRB transcripts were sequenced. Sequencing was performed with immunoSEQ multiplex PCR; in TCRdb, only in-frame clones are kept and a portion is missing. The data show under 250,000 clones, less than 35% seen once. By way of CD45RO/CCR7/CD25/CD127/CD95/CD27, the CD4+ regulatory, stem cell-like memory, central memory and naive cells were sorted. The V end was cut by 6 bases, the J end by 7 bases, with 23 bases between. CDR1 is MGHDK, CDR2 SYGVNS, per germline. This CDR3 contains 16 residues.

J is TRBJ2-3 and V is TRBV25-1; perhaps D is TRBD1 or TRBD2 (5 bases each). The TCR originated in a man aged 25-45 years in good health. The sample comprised central memory CD4+ T cells from blood. The CDR3 spells CASSDTGQLEGNTQYF. The CDR3 coding sequence is TGTGCCAGCAGCGATACCGGACAATTAGAGGGAAATACGCAGTATTTT. Together with reference TRBV25-1 and TRBJ2-3, the CDR3 gives the full variable domain: EADIYQTPRYLVIGTGKKITLECSQTMGHDKMYWYQQDPGMELHLIHYSYGVNSTEKGDLSSESTVSRIRTEHFPLTLESARPSHTSQYLCASSDTGQLEGNTQYFGPGTRLTVL.